This T cell receptor (beta chain) was sequenced for a study of response to subunit inactivated influenza vaccine. Trimming left V 2 bases short and J 4 bases short, with 5 bases between. This CDR3 is 12 amino acids long. Germline CDR1 is MGHDK and CDR2 is SYGVNS. TCRdb passed the RT-PCR reads through MiXCR, listing each CDR3 protein once. The sample yields about 190,000 distinct CDR3 sequences, over 13% seen once. Only a few counts were recorded for this clonotype. The antigen is not known. Findings and caveats of the study: The authors suggested that every seasonal influenza vaccination recruits few new T cells.

This sequence joins TRBV25-1 and TRBJ1-1; D is undetermined. The material was CD8+ T cells sorted from PBMCs, obtained roughly 5 days after vaccination. This clonotype was sampled from a man in his fifties who received an inactivated influenza vaccine. DNA for the CDR3: TGTGCCAGCAGTGAAGTAGCCACTGAAGCTTTCTTT. Amino acid sequence: CASSEVATEAFF.